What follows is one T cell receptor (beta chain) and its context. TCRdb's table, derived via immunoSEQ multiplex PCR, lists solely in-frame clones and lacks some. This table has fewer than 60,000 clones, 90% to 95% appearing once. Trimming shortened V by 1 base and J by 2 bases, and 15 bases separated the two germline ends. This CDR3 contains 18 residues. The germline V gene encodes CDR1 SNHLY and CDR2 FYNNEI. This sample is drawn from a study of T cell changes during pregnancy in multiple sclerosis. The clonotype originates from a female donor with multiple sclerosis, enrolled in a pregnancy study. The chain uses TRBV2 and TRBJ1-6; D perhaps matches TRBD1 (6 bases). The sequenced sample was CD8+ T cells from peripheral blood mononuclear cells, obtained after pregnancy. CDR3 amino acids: CASSEGFVGHPYNSPLHF. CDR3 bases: TGTGCCAGCAGTGAAGGTTTTGTGGGACACCCCTATAATTCACCCCTCCACTTT.